This TCR beta chain originates from a study of siplizumab effects on memory and regulatory T cells. The germline gives CDR1 LNHDA, CDR2 SQIVND (reference sequence). Trimming at V came to 7 bases and at J to 2 bases, leaving 11 bases not matched to a gene. The CDR3 contains 16 residues. Repertoires were generated with immunoSEQ multiplex PCR, while TCRdb's copy carries only in-frame clones and drops some. The data hold about 87,000 clones, with about 93% observed a single time. The specimen was non-Treg CD4+ T cells sorted from blood. This receptor was obtained from a human donor in good health. This chain joins TRBV19 and TRBJ2-1, with 7 bases that match TRBD2. DNA for the CDR3: TGTGCCAGTATCCCCTTAGGCGGGAGACCCTACAATGAGCAGTTCTTC. Amino acid sequence: CASIPLGGRPYNEQFF.